There are a few counts of the clone carrying this T cell receptor (beta chain). Healthy Caucasian individuals from Russia aged roughly 6 to 100 were enrolled as donors. V dropped 2 bases and J dropped 8; count of bases not matched to a gene: 18. The CDR3 consists of 18 residues. CDR1 is PRHDT and CDR2 is FYEKMQ in the germline V gene (reference sequence). This record belongs to a study of blood T cells in healthy people across ages. Together with a sample-barcoded 5' primer, a J-beta primer mix was included in a second PCR lasting roughly 7 to 11 cycles. TCRdb reanalysed the 5' RACE reads using MiXCR and keeps one entry per CDR3 protein. The data hold some 1.4 million distinct CDR3 sequences, with approximately 42% observed a single time.

The clonotype was recovered from a woman aged 18-30 years in good health. The J gene is TRBJ1-2, the V gene TRBV13, with 9 bases fitting TRBD1. The sample was blood. The DNA of the CDR3 is TGTGCCAGCAGCTTACTGTCGGGACAGGGCCCAATTGGCGGAGGCTACACCTTC. The encoded protein is CASSLLSGQGPIGGGYTF.